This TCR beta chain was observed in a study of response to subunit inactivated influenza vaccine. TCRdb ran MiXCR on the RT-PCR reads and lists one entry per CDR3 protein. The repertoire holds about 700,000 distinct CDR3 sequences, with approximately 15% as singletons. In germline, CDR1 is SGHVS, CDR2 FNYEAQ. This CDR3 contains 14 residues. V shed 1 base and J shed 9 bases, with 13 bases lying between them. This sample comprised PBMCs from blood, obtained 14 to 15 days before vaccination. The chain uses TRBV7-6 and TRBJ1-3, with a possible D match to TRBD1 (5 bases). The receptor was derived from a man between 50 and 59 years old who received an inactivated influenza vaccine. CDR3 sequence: CASSLGGAGGTIYF. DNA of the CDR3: TGTGCCAGCAGCTTAGGAGGGGCTGGGGGCACCATATATTTT.